This T cell receptor beta chain stems from a study of T cells in Graves' hyperthyroidism and ophthalmopathy. In this sample, this clonotype turned up many times. Authors of the study amplified TCR beta CDR3 regions from RNA transcripts. TCR CDR3 underwent first-round RT-PCR with the HTBI primer set. TCRdb reanalysed the multiplex PCR reads using MiXCR and keeps one entry per CDR3 protein. The sample includes approximately 600,000 distinct CDR3 sequences, about 14% of them seen just once. This CDR3 contains 15 residues. V shed 2 bases and J shed 6 bases, with 15 bases lying between them. From germline, CDR1 is MNHEY and CDR2 SVGAGI.

The specimen sequenced was blood. The receptor's source is a woman in her 30s with Graves' hyperthyroidism that later progressed to Graves' ophthalmopathy. The V and J genes are TRBV6-5 and TRBJ2-3, with a tentative D call TRBD2 (6 bases). The DNA of the CDR3 is TGTGCCAGCAGTTACGGGACTCTTGGGGAGGATACGCAGTATTTT. This translates into CASSYGTLGEDTQYF.